The rows below give T cell receptor beta chains drawn from one sample of a study of molecular identifiers for immune sequencing clone quantification. In TCRdb, the PCR reads were re-called with MiXCR into one record per CDR3 protein. The repertoire consists of about half a million distinct CDR3 sequences, with roughly 26% occurring once and the leading ten covering under 0.8%. The sample comprised naive CD8+ T cells from blood, with Jurkat cell RNA spiked in. All receptors derive from a human donor in good health. Some libraries in this study had Jurkat cell RNA spiked in. The CDR3 runs from the conserved cysteine through the conserved F or W. D genes are given only for firm matches. Clone sizes are given selectively: once, few, many, or a class where the clone is expanded.

d_call,v_call,j_call,clone_size,cdr3_aa,cdr3_nt
TRBD2,TRBV28,TRBJ2-1,.,CASSPPSSGDYNEQFF,TGTGCCAGCAGCCCTCCCTCTAGCGGGGACTACAATGAGCAGTTCTTC
.,TRBV28,TRBJ2-3,many,CASSLFGVGEGTDTQYF,TGTGCCAGCAGTCTCTTTGGGGTGGGGGAGGGCACAGATACGCAGTATTTT
.,TRBV19,TRBJ2-4,many,CASTAPATDAKNIQYF,TGTGCCAGCACCGCTCCCGCGACGGATGCTAAAAACATTCAGTACTTC
.,TRBV6-1,TRBJ2-7,.,CASTRHYYEQYF,TGTGCCAGCACTCGACATTATTACGAGCAGTACTTC
.,TRBV4-1,TRBJ1-5,many,CASSQEPHYSNQPQHF,TGCGCCAGCAGCCAAGAACCTCATTATAGCAATCAGCCCCAGCATTTT
.,TRBV5-4,TRBJ2-3,many,CASSEVGASETTDTQYF,TGTGCCAGCAGCGAGGTGGGGGCTAGCGAAACCACAGATACGCAGTATTTT
.,TRBV7-9,TRBJ1-1,few,CASSPPSQGWGTEAFF,TGTGCCAGCAGCCCTCCCTCACAGGGCTGGGGCACTGAAGCTTTCTTT
TRBD2,TRBV10-3,TRBJ2-5,few,CAISELLAGGSQETQYF,TGTGCCATCAGTGAATTACTAGCGGGAGGGTCGCAAGAGACCCAGTACTTC
.,TRBV11-2,TRBJ2-7,many,CASSHPGLGSYEQYF,TGTGCCAGCAGCCATCCCGGTCTAGGGTCCTACGAGCAGTACTTC
.,TRBV7-9,TRBJ1-2,.,CASSLTPQQSSYGYTF,TGTGCCAGCAGCTTAACGCCCCAACAATCGTCTTATGGCTACACCTTC
.,TRBV11-2,TRBJ1-1,few,CASSLEASINTEAFF,TGTGCCAGCAGCTTAGAAGCCTCGATCAACACTGAAGCTTTCTTT
.,TRBV24-1,TRBJ2-7,.,CATSSVSGDSPYEQYF,TGTGCCACCAGTTCTGTTTCAGGGGACTCGCCCTACGAGCAGTACTTC
.,TRBV5-6,TRBJ1-6,many,CASSLGGRGDNSPLHF,TGTGCCAGCAGCTTGGGTGGCAGGGGAGATAATTCACCCCTCCACTTT
.,TRBV20-1,TRBJ2-3,many,CSARDGSSTDTQYF,TGCAGTGCTAGAGACGGATCTAGCACAGATACGCAGTATTTT
.,TRBV14,TRBJ2-7,many,CASSQQTVSSYEQYF,TGTGCCAGCAGCCAACAGACAGTTAGCTCCTACGAGCAGTACTTC
.,TRBV6-5,TRBJ1-1,.,CASSRAHTEAFF,TGTGCCAGCTCCCGGGCGCACACTGAAGCTTTCTTT
.,TRBV18,TRBJ2-2,.,CASSPGSAGELFF,TGTGCCAGCTCACCAGGGTCGGCCGGGGAGCTGTTTTTT
.,TRBV20-1,TRBJ2-7,few,CSADPGDFTSYEQYF,TGCAGTGCTGACCCAGGGGATTTCACCTCCTACGAGCAGTACTTC
.,TRBV19,TRBJ1-1,.,CASSIGTNTEAFF,TGTGCCAGTAGTATTGGAACCAACACTGAAGCTTTCTTT
TRBD1,TRBV2,TRBJ2-5,few,CASTGQGETQYF,TGTGCCAGCACAGGACAGGGAGAGACCCAGTACTTC
TRBD2,TRBV28,TRBJ2-1,.,CASGFGGGADEQFF,TGTGCCAGCGGTTTCGGGGGAGGGGCGGATGAGCAGTTCTTC
.,TRBV4-1,TRBJ2-3,.,CASSQEVGGWDTQYF,TGCGCCAGCAGCCAAGAGGTTGGGGGTTGGGATACGCAGTATTTT
TRBD1,TRBV10-2,TRBJ2-2,.,CASNGQGWPGELFF,TGCGCCAGCAATGGACAGGGTTGGCCCGGGGAGCTGTTTTTT
TRBD2,TRBV7-9,TRBJ2-5,many,CASSQRLAGEQETQYF,TGTGCCAGCAGCCAAAGACTAGCGGGAGAACAAGAGACCCAGTACTTC
.,TRBV7-6,TRBJ2-7,.,CASSPWGGNYEQYF,TGTGCCAGCAGCCCGTGGGGGGGCAACTACGAGCAGTACTTC
TRBD1,TRBV12-5,TRBJ2-5,many,CASDDGTEETQYF,TGTGCTAGTGACGATGGGACAGAAGAGACCCAGTACTTC
.,TRBV20-1,TRBJ2-2,many,CSARQGNTGELFF,TGCAGTGCTAGACAGGGGAACACCGGGGAGCTGTTTTTT
.,TRBV21-1,TRBJ2-7,few,CASVPLDEQYF,TGTGCCAGCGTTCCGTTGGACGAGCAGTACTTC
.,TRBV30,TRBJ2-3,many,CAWSPLGDTQYF,TGTGCCTGGAGTCCCCTGGGTGATACGCAGTATTTT
.,TRBV7-9,TRBJ1-5,few,CASSTTGRGDQPQHF,TGTGCCAGCAGCACTACGGGCAGGGGTGATCAGCCCCAGCATTTT
.,TRBV7-2,TRBJ2-5,few,CASSFSYQETQYF,TGTGCCAGCAGCTTTTCGTACCAAGAGACCCAGTACTTC
.,TRBV28,TRBJ2-7,.,CASSLLSGLDEQYF,TGTGCCAGCAGTTTATTGAGTGGGCTAGACGAGCAGTACTTC
.,TRBV19,TRBJ1-5,many,CASVGGNQPQHF,TGTGCCAGTGTGGGGGGAAATCAGCCCCAGCATTTT
TRBD1,TRBV14,TRBJ2-1,few,CASSQARGRMGEQFF,TGTGCCAGCAGCCAAGCCAGGGGGCGTATGGGTGAGCAGTTCTTC
.,TRBV7-9,TRBJ2-2,few,CASRAFGVTGELFF,TGTGCCAGCCGCGCATTCGGGGTCACCGGGGAGCTGTTTTTT
.,TRBV11-3,TRBJ2-3,.,CASGLEQGRTDTQYF,TGTGCCAGCGGCTTAGAACAGGGGAGGACAGATACGCAGTATTTT
TRBD1,TRBV12-3/TRBV12-4,TRBJ2-3,few,CASSPIQGNADTQYF,TGTGCCAGCAGCCCCATACAGGGGAACGCGGATACGCAGTATTTT
TRBD2,TRBV7-9,TRBJ2-7,few,CASSPRLAETYEQYF,TGTGCCAGCAGCCCCAGACTAGCGGAAACTTACGAGCAGTACTTC
.,TRBV24-1,TRBJ2-1,.,CATSEPDYNEQFF,TGTGCCACCAGTGAGCCGGACTACAATGAGCAGTTCTTC
.,TRBV10-2,TRBJ1-1,few,CASSEPWSLNTEAFF,TGCGCCAGCAGCGAACCGTGGAGCTTGAACACTGAAGCTTTCTTT
TRBD1,TRBV25-1,TRBJ2-2,many,CASSWGQVTNTGELFF,TGTGCCAGCAGTTGGGGACAGGTTACGAACACCGGGGAGCTGTTTTTT
.,TRBV6-5,TRBJ2-5,few,CASSYPQEGRETQYF,TGTGCCAGCAGTTACCCACAAGAAGGACGAGAGACCCAGTACTTC
.,TRBV14,TRBJ2-7,few,CASSYRQNSYEQYF,TGTGCCAGCAGCTACCGACAGAACTCCTACGAGCAGTACTTC
TRBD2,TRBV7-2,TRBJ2-1,.,CASSLAVAGVSSYNEQFF,TGTGCCAGCAGCTTAGCGGTAGCGGGAGTGAGCTCCTACAATGAGCAGTTCTTC
TRBD2,TRBV5-6,TRBJ2-7,.,CASSLSAGAVPHSYEQYF,TGTGCCAGCAGCTTGTCGGCGGGAGCGGTACCTCACTCCTACGAGCAGTACTTC
TRBD2,TRBV11-2,TRBJ2-1,few,CASSLDPSGVYNEQFF,TGTGCCAGCAGCTTAGATCCTAGCGGGGTTTACAATGAGCAGTTCTTC
.,TRBV20-1,TRBJ2-2,.,CSARGRRVSNTGELFF,TGCAGTGCTAGAGGTAGAAGGGTATCGAACACCGGGGAGCTGTTTTTT
TRBD1,TRBV15,TRBJ2-1,many,CATSRRQGSYNEQFF,TGTGCCACCAGCAGGCGACAGGGTTCCTACAATGAGCAGTTCTTC
TRBD1,TRBV11-3,TRBJ2-1,.,CASSRDRVHEQFF,TGTGCCAGCAGCCGGGACAGGGTCCATGAGCAGTTCTTC
.,TRBV9,TRBJ1-6,many,CASSVGQYNSPLHF,TGTGCCAGCAGCGTAGGGCAATATAATTCACCCCTCCACTTT
TRBD1,TRBV2,TRBJ1-2,few,CAGQGQGMSDTF,TGTGCCGGACAGGGACAGGGGATGAGCGACACCTTC
.,TRBV19,TRBJ1-6,.,CASSASRGAQSPLHF,TGTGCCAGTAGTGCCTCCCGTGGGGCTCAGTCACCCCTCCACTTT
TRBD1,TRBV29-1,TRBJ2-7,many,CSVNRGDEQYF,TGCAGCGTTAACAGGGGTGACGAGCAGTACTTC
TRBD2,TRBV5-1,TRBJ2-3,.,CASSLRLAGGPMTDTQYF,TGCGCCAGCAGCCTTCGACTAGCGGGAGGGCCTATGACAGATACGCAGTATTTT